The 29 T cell receptor beta chains reported below all come from one sample, sequenced in a study of read filtering for tumor transcriptome and immune sequencing. From 300 to 400 ng of RNA, a library with molecular barcoded alpha/delta and beta/gamma adaptors was made. TCRdb re-called the reads with MiXCR, one entry per CDR3 protein. Of 57,000 or so distinct CDR3 sequences listed, about a fifth are singletons. The sequenced sample was a population of CD138-negative cells sorted from bone marrow. These receptors were collected from a donor older than 35 with multiple myeloma.

The gene calls are TRBV20-1 and TRBJ2-6, with TRBD2 matching 8 bases. V lost 4 bases and J lost 2; bases outside the gene matches: 4. The CDR3 is made up of 15 amino acids. Germline CDR1 reads DFQATT; CDR2 reads SNEGSKA (reference sequence). The CDR3 here is CSAKSGGTGANVLTF. Here the CDR3 DNA reads TGCAGTGCTAAGAGCGGGGGAACTGGGGCCAACGTCCTGACTTTC.

This clonotype was counted only a few times. The J gene is TRBJ1-2, the V gene TRBV12-3 or TRBV12-4, with D unclear. V was shortened by 5 bases and J by 1 base, with 2 bases between the two germline ends. This CDR3 contains 11 residues. The CDR3 nucleotides are TGTGCCAGCAGTCGTAACTATGGCTACACCTTC. Protein: CASSRNYGYTF.

A few counts support this clonotype. V usage is TRBV10-3 and J usage is TRBJ2-7; TRBD1 is a possible D gene (5 bases). Germline-derived CDR1 and CDR2 are ENHRY and SYGVKD. This CDR3 is built from 15 residues. V lost 0 bases to trimming and J lost 3 bases, with 12 bases between them. In nucleotides, the CDR3 is TGTGCCATCAGTGAGTCGGGCAGGGCTGGCTACGAGCAGTACTTC. Translation gives CAISESGRAGYEQYF.

This clonotype has at least ten counts. The chain is built from TRBV3-1 and TRBJ2-3; D might be TRBD2 (6 bases). Trimming took 4 bases from V and 2 from J, leaving 10 bases between them. The CDR3 consists of 14 residues. CDR1 and CDR2 (germline): LGHDT, YNNKEL (reference sequence). This CDR3 reads CASSRDSSTDTQYF. The CDR3 DNA follows: TGTGCCAGCAGCCGGGACTCGTCCACAGATACGCAGTATTTT.

As regards this clonotype: Possible read error: a much larger clone is one base away. The J gene is TRBJ1-5, the V gene TRBV20-1; D remains unclear. Per the germline V gene, CDR1 is DFQATT and CDR2 is SNEGSKA (reference sequence). The CDR3 is 17 amino acids. The CDR3 is CSARDLRTVYSYQPQHF. The CDR3 region has the DNA TGCAGTGCTAGAGATCTTAGAACCGTCTATAGCTATCAGCCCCAGCATTTT.

This chain connects TRBV29-1 to TRBJ1-1, with 7 bases that match TRBD1. V was clipped by 3 bases and J by 2 bases; unmatched bases: 3. CDR1 and CDR2 (germline): SQVTM, ANQGSEA. The CDR3 has 13 amino acids. The CDR3 DNA sequence: TGCAGCGTTGAGAGGGGGCAAAACACTGAAGCTTTCTTT. Its translation is CSVERGQNTEAFF.

In its sample, this clonotype was seen many times. The chain has TRBV7-6 and TRBJ2-3; D is perhaps TRBD1 (6 bases). Per the germline V gene, CDR1 is SGHVS and CDR2 is FNYEAQ. The germline V and J ends were trimmed by 8 bases and 4 bases, with 16 bases remaining between them. The CDR3 has 14 residues. The CDR3 sequence: CASSGHLRADTQYF. The CDR3 DNA is TGTGCCAGCTCGGGACATCTAAGGGCAGATACGCAGTATTTT. Full variable domain (missing parts from reference TRBV7-6 and TRBJ2-3): GAGVSQSPRYKVTKRGQDVALRCDPISGHVSLYWYRQALGQGPEFLTYFNYEAQQDKSGLPNDRFSAERPEGSISTLTIQRTEQRDSAMYRCASSGHLRADTQYFGPGTRLTVL.

CDR3 DNA: TGTGCCAGAGAGGAGAGAGCTTTCTTT. Protein: CAREERAFF. This rearrangement joins TRBV7-9 to TRBJ1-1; unclear D gene. The germline CDR1 and CDR2 sequences are SEHNR and FQNEAQ (reference sequence). Trimming cost V 9 bases and J 10 bases, with 9 bases left between them. This CDR3 contains 9 residues.

With respect to this clonotype: At one end the junction does not follow the germline gene, possibly because of a read error. The chain has TRBV12-3 or TRBV12-4 and TRBJ2-6; D possibly corresponds to TRBD2 (5 bases). This CDR3 region has 18 residues. The CDR3 sequence: CASLPFGRAGSGVNVLTF. In DNA form, the CDR3 reads TGTGCCAGTCTTCCCTTCGGACGTGCGGGCTCTGGGGTCAACGTCCTGACTTTC.

The V call is TRBV12-3 or TRBV12-4, the J call TRBJ2-4, with TRBD1 matching 7 bases. This CDR3 is built from 15 residues. V gave up 5 bases and J gave up 5 bases; unmatched junction bases: 9. CDR3 loop: CASSPPGTAQNIQYF. CDR3 DNA: TGTGCCAGCAGTCCACCCGGGACAGCTCAAAACATTCAGTACTTC.

This clonotype was seen more than once but under ten times. The chain employs TRBV19 and TRBJ1-3; D ambiguous. Germline CDR1 and CDR2: LNHDA and SQIVND (reference sequence). V was trimmed by 8 bases and J by 4 bases, leaving 12 bases between them. This CDR3 is 13 amino acids long. CDR3: CASSEDSGNTIYF. CDR3 in DNA: TGTGCCAGTTCGGAGGACTCCGGAAACACCATATATTTT.

Notes on this clonotype: A read error may explain this, as a much larger clone is one base away. This chain joins TRBV28 and TRBJ2-1, with 9 bases aligning to TRBD2. Germline V gives CDR1 MDHEN, CDR2 SYDVKM. The CDR3 has 17 residues. CDR3 sequence: CASRWLTSGLAHNGQFF. The CDR3 DNA reads as TGTGCCAGCAGATGGCTGACTAGCGGCCTTGCTCACAATGGGCAGTTCTTC.

CDR3 region: CASSLGPVWDEQFF. The CDR3 DNA reads TGTGCCAGCAGCTTAGGGCCCGTATGGGATGAGCAGTTCTTC. This sequence joins TRBV7-3 and TRBJ2-1; D remains ambiguous. The CDR3 runs 14 residues. V shed 2 bases and J shed 8 bases, with 13 bases lying between them. The germline V gene encodes CDR1 SGHTA and CDR2 FQGTGA.

This clonotype has a handful of counts. A much larger clone differs from this one at a single base, so this may be a read error. A read error is likely, as this CDR3 ends without the conserved phenylalanine or tryptophan. This rearrangement joins TRBV29-1 to TRBJ1-5; TRBD1 is a possible D gene (5 bases). The CDR3 is made up of 15 amino acids. The germline V gene has CDR1 SQVTM and CDR2 ANQGSEA. The CDR3 nucleotides are TGCAGCGTTAAAGAAGGGACGTGGGGCAATCAGCCCCAGCATCTT. It yields the protein CSVKEGTWGNQPQHL.

The CDR3: CASLRGGDTDTQYF. The CDR3 DNA sequence: TGTGCCAGTCTCCGGGGAGGGGACACAGATACGCAGTATTTT. The chain uses TRBV28 and TRBJ2-3, with 7 bases identical to TRBD2. The CDR3 length is 14 residues. J gave up 2 bases and V 9 bases, and 8 bases lay outside the gene matches. The V gene's germline CDR1 is MDHEN and CDR2 SYDVKM. Full variable domain (outside the CDR3, taken from reference TRBV28 and TRBJ2-3): DVKVTQSSRYLVKRTGEKVFLECVQDMDHENMFWYRQDPGLGLRLIYFSYDVKMKEKGDIPEGYSVSREKKERFSLILESASTNQTSMYLCASLRGGDTDTQYFGPGTRLTVL.

This clonotype was observed at least ten times. The gene calls are TRBV29-1 and TRBJ2-5, with D tentatively TRBD1 (5 bases). The CDR3 spans 12 residues. Trimming removed 5 bases from V and 5 bases from J, with 12 bases in between. Looked up from germline, CDR1 is SQVTM and CDR2 is ANQGSEA. The CDR3 is CSVTQDLETQYF. CDR3 nucleotides: TGCAGCGTTACACAGGATTTGGAGACCCAGTACTTC.

This clonotype was counted ten times or more. V and J are TRBV18 and TRBJ2-2; D ambiguous. This CDR3 is 14 amino acids long. V dropped 0 bases and J dropped 0 bases, with 2 bases sitting between them. Germline CDR1 is KGHSH and CDR2 is LQKENI. The CDR3 loop is CASSPPTNTGELFF. The CDR3 DNA reads TGTGCCAGCTCACCACCTACGAACACCGGGGAGCTGTTTTTT.

This clonotype was counted only a few times. The chain couples TRBV19 to TRBJ2-3; D ambiguous. The CDR3 contains 15 residues. Between the trimmed V and J ends, which lost 3 bases and 0 bases, there was a span of 10 bases. Per the germline V gene, CDR1 is LNHDA and CDR2 is SQIVND (reference sequence). The CDR3 region is CASSISAGSTDTQYF. In nucleotides, the CDR3 is TGTGCCAGTAGTATCTCGGCAGGCAGCACAGATACGCAGTATTTT. The full variable domain, with the rest looked up from reference TRBV19 and TRBJ2-3, is DGGITQSPKYLFRKEGQNVTLSCEQNLNHDAMYWYRQDPGQGLRLIYYSQIVNDFQKGDIAEGYSVSREKKESFPLTVTSAQKNPTAFYLCASSISAGSTDTQYFGPGTRLTVL.

This clonotype was counted ten times or more. This chain connects TRBV7-9 to TRBJ1-1; TRBD1 might be the D (5 bases). V was pared by 5 bases and J by 6 bases, with 16 bases between. The CDR3 is 14 residues long. CDR1 is SEHNR, CDR2 FQNEAQ, per germline (reference sequence). This CDR3 is CASSPTQGRSEAFF. The CDR3 bases are TGTGCCAGCAGCCCCACCCAGGGAAGGTCTGAAGCTTTCTTT.

At least ten counts were recorded for this clonotype. This chain joins TRBV6-6 and TRBJ2-2; D may match TRBD1 or TRBD2 (6 bases each). This CDR3 comprises 13 residues. Germline V gene sequence: CDR1 MNHNY, CDR2 SVGAGI (reference sequence). Trimming pared 6 bases from V and 4 bases from J, leaving 9 bases between. This CDR3 is CASRQGGTGELFF. In nucleotides, the CDR3 is TGTGCCAGCAGACAGGGAGGCACCGGGGAGCTGTTTTTT.

This clonotype was recorded many times. This chain links TRBV6-1 with TRBJ2-3; 8 bases fit TRBD2. The V gene's germline CDR1 is MNHNS and CDR2 SASEGT. The CDR3 runs to 15 residues. The V segment lost 0 bases and the J segment 7 bases; nucleotides outside the gene matches: 6. In DNA, the CDR3 is TGTGCCAGCAGTGAAGCGGGACTAGGTGGTAATACGCAGTATTTT. Encoded protein: CASSEAGLGGNTQYF.

The sample holds many counts of this clonotype. This rearrangement joins TRBV2 to TRBJ2-7; the D is unclear. The V gene's germline CDR1 is SNHLY and CDR2 FYNNEI. V shed 2 bases and J shed 4 bases, with 3 bases lying between them. The CDR3 contains 11 residues. Here the CDR3 reads CASSELYEQYF. The CDR3 region has the DNA TGTGCCAGCAGTGAACTGTACGAGCAGTACTTC.

The sample holds a few counts of this clonotype. The chain couples TRBV12-3 or TRBV12-4 to TRBJ2-3; a weak D match, TRBD2 (5 bases). Deletions cut 10 bases from V and 0 bases from J, with 14 bases between. The CDR3 is made up of 14 amino acids. CDR3: CATHPGSSTDTQYF. CDR3 bases: TGTGCCACCCATCCGGGATCAAGCACAGATACGCAGTATTTT.

Notes on this clonotype: A much larger clone lies one base from this, so it may be a read error. CDR3 residues: CASSRANQPQHF. The DNA for the CDR3 is TGTGCCAGCAGCCGGGCGAATCAGCCCCAGCATTTT. The chain employs TRBV6-1 and TRBJ1-5, with unresolved D. CDR1 is MNHNS, CDR2 SASEGT, per germline. V was cut by 6 bases and J by 4 bases, with 7 bases left in between. The CDR3 spans 12 residues.

To note about this clonotype: A read error may explain this, as a much larger clone is one base away. The chain has TRBV12-5 and TRBJ1-1; no definite D call. Trimming took off 0 bases at V and 6 bases at J, with 8 bases between the two ends. Germline values: CDR1 LGHNT, CDR2 FRNRAP. The CDR3 runs 13 residues. The CDR3 bases are TGTGCTAGTGGTTTGGTTAGTGTTGCTGAAGCTTTCTTT. It specifies CASGLVSVAEAFF.

In regard to this clonotype: A much larger clone sits a single nucleotide away, making a read error possible. The CDR3, as DNA: TGTGCCAGCAGTTCAACTGGACGGATTGGCACAGATACGCAGTATTTT. Its translation: CASSSTGRIGTDTQYF. This rearrangement joins TRBV27 to TRBJ2-3; D is unresolved. Germline lookup yields CDR1 MNHEY and CDR2 SMNVEV (reference sequence). V lost 4 bases, J lost 1 base, and 15 bases lay in between. The CDR3 is made up of 16 amino acids.

This clonotype has a count of ten or more. This sequence joins TRBV28 and TRBJ2-3; D is undetermined. Germline V CDR1 and CDR2: MDHEN, SYDVKM. This CDR3 region has 12 residues. V was cut by 5 bases and J by 7 bases, with 10 bases left in between. In DNA form, the CDR3 reads TGTGCCAGCAGTCCCCTCCGGAATACGCAGTATTTT. Protein sequence: CASSPLRNTQYF.

This clonotype was picked up many times. The chain combines TRBV25-1 with TRBJ2-7; D is unresolved. V shed 5 bases and J shed 2 bases, with 4 bases lying between them. The CDR3 runs to 11 residues. Germline CDR1 reads MGHDK; CDR2 reads SYGVNS. The CDR3 region has the DNA TGTGCCAGCAGTCAGACCTACGAGCAGTACTTC. Protein sequence: CASSQTYEQYF.

This chain joins TRBV11-2 and TRBJ1-2; weak D call: TRBD1 (6 bases). Germline V gives CDR1 SGHAT, CDR2 FQNNGV. Between the trimmed V and J ends, which lost 5 bases and 8 bases, there was a span of 27 bases. The CDR3 extends over 17 amino acids. The CDR3 DNA follows: TGTGCCAGCAGCCCCTTCCCGCAGGGGACCTTGATTCTAGGCTACACCTTC. Translating gives CASSPFPQGTLILGYTF.